The 32 T cell receptor beta chains below were found in one sample sequenced in a study of blood T cells in healthy people across ages. The second PCR ran about 6 to 11 cycles with a sample-barcoded 5' primer and J-beta primers. TCRdb re-derived calls from the 5' RACE reads in MiXCR, one entry per CDR3 protein. There are 1.5 million to 2 million distinct CDR3 sequences in the sample; around 50% occur only once, and approximately 2.1% lies in the top ten. The sequenced sample consisted of blood. The receptor set was obtained from a woman in her forties in good health.

This chain uses TRBV9 with TRBJ2-7, with TRBD2 matching 11 bases. The end of the DNA fits TRBJ2-5 better, so the J call may be wrong. The CDR3 sequence is 15 residues long. The germline gives CDR1 SGDLS, CDR2 YYNGEE. The CDR3 DNA is TGTGCCAGCAGGTTGACTAGCGGGGACCAAGAGACCCAGTACTTC. It codes for CASRLTSGDQETQYF.

Many counts were recorded for this clonotype. The chain couples TRBV29-1 to TRBJ2-7; D is perhaps TRBD1 (5 bases). Trimming left V 2 bases short and J 0 bases short, with 5 bases between. The germline gives CDR1 SQVTM, CDR2 ANQGSEA. The CDR3 runs 12 residues. This CDR3 reads CSVETGSYEQYF. CDR3 nucleotides: TGCAGCGTTGAAACAGGCTCCTACGAGCAGTACTTC.

The gene calls are TRBV2 and TRBJ2-6; D uncertain. CDR3 length: 17 residues. V was cut by 4 bases and J by 1 base, with 14 bases left in between. Germline V gene lookup returns CDR1 SNHLY and CDR2 FYNNEI. The CDR3 loop is CASSGLQRKSGANVLTF. Written as DNA, the CDR3 is TGTGCCAGCAGTGGCTTGCAACGGAAATCTGGGGCCAACGTCCTGACTTTC.

The CDR3 region is CASSESSVVGTQYF. The CDR3, as DNA: TGTGCCAGCAGTGAATCGTCCGTGGTTGGGACCCAGTACTTC. V gene TRBV2 combines with J gene TRBJ2-5, with no clear D. V lost 2 bases, J lost 7 bases, and 14 bases lay in between. This CDR3 region has 14 residues. Germline V CDR1 and CDR2: SNHLY, FYNNEI.

The chain employs TRBV29-1 and TRBJ2-7; 11 nucleotides match TRBD1. The CDR3 has 14 residues. The junction had 5 bases not matched to a gene; V was cut back by 4 bases and J by 3 bases. Germline-derived CDR1 and CDR2 are SQVTM and ANQGSEA. CDR3 amino acids: CSVATGTGGYEQYF. The CDR3 DNA follows: TGCAGCGTTGCGACCGGGACAGGGGGCTACGAGCAGTACTTC.

Only a few counts were recorded for this clonotype. The V call is TRBV6-2 or TRBV6-3, the J call TRBJ2-3, with 9 bases aligning to TRBD2. CDR1 is MNHEY and CDR2 is SVGEGT in the germline V gene. The CDR3 spans 16 residues. V was clipped by 7 bases and J by 4 bases; unmatched bases: 12. CDR3: CASTASGTSLPDTQYF. The DNA for the CDR3 is TGTGCCAGCACTGCCTCCGGGACTAGCTTACCAGATACGCAGTATTTT.

The chain joins TRBV7-2 to TRBJ2-4; D remains unclear. Germline CDR1 and CDR2: SGHTA and FQGNSA. The V end was cut by 6 bases, the J end by 3 bases, with 15 bases between. The CDR3 extends over 15 amino acids. CDR3 protein: CASRRDSSNKNIQYF. Written as DNA, the CDR3 is TGTGCCAGCAGACGTGATTCCTCCAACAAAAACATTCAGTACTTC.

The V gene is TRBV9, the J gene TRBJ1-4; D not resolved. Germline CDR1 and CDR2: SGDLS and YYNGEE. Trimming shortened V by 2 bases and J by 8 bases, and 13 bases separated the two germline ends. The CDR3 loop spans 14 amino acids. CDR3 in amino acids: CASSVRPVREKLFF. The CDR3 DNA follows: TGTGCCAGCAGCGTTAGGCCAGTTCGGGAAAAACTGTTTTTT.

The CDR3 here is CASSLVGFEAFF. DNA for the CDR3: TGTGCCAGCAGCTTAGTTGGGTTTGAAGCTTTCTTT. The gene calls are TRBV7-2 and TRBJ1-1; D is unresolved. This CDR3 contains 12 residues. The ends were cut back, 1 base at V and 7 bases at J, with 7 bases in the middle. From germline, CDR1 is SGHTA and CDR2 FQGNSA.

V and J are TRBV7-9 and TRBJ1-2; 8 bases are shared with TRBD1. CDR1 and CDR2 (germline): SEHNR, FQNEAQ (reference sequence). J gave up 8 bases and V 5 bases, and 10 bases lay outside the gene matches. The CDR3 is made up of 14 amino acids. As DNA, the CDR3 is TGTGCCAGCAGCCCCGCAGGGGGCGCAGTCGGCTACACCTTC. Amino acids: CASSPAGGAVGYTF.

The chain carries TRBV12-3 or TRBV12-4 and TRBJ2-3, with D perhaps TRBD1 or TRBD2 (5 bases each). V was cut by 6 bases and J by 1 base, with 17 bases left in between. There are 16 residues in the CDR3. The CDR3 coding sequence is TGTGCCAGCAGCGAGGGGTGCAGAATCGGCACAGATACGCAGTATTTT. As protein: CASSEGCRIGTDTQYF.

The gene calls are TRBV5-5 and TRBJ2-6, with no clear D. The germline CDR1 and CDR2 sequences are SGHKS and YYEKEE (reference sequence). The V end was cut by 6 bases, the J end by 2 bases, with 12 bases between. The CDR3 has 15 residues. The CDR3 sequence is CASTAPLPGANVLTF. The CDR3 DNA reads TGTGCCAGCACCGCCCCTCTCCCTGGGGCCAACGTCCTGACTTTC.

The rearrangement links TRBV7-2 to TRBJ1-2; 10 positions agree with TRBD1. Germline values: CDR1 SGHTA, CDR2 FQGNSA. V lost 3 bases to trimming and J lost 6 bases; unmatched junction nucleotides: 4. The CDR3 is 14 amino acids. This CDR3 is CASSLEGQGHGYTF. CDR3 in DNA: TGTGCCAGCAGCTTGGAGGGACAGGGGCATGGCTACACCTTC.

V and J are TRBV6-2 or TRBV6-3 and TRBJ1-1, with TRBD1 identical over 7 bases. There are 15 residues in the CDR3. Germline V CDR1 and CDR2: MNHEY, SVGEGT. The V gene end was trimmed by 4 bases and the J gene end by 0 bases; junction bases not matched to a gene: 5. As DNA, the CDR3 is TGTGCCAGCAGTTCAGGGGGAAAGATGAACACTGAAGCTTTCTTT. This encodes CASSSGGKMNTEAFF.

The rearrangement joins TRBV9 to TRBJ2-4, with 7 bases that match TRBD1. Germline loops: CDR1 SGDLS, CDR2 YYNGEE. After removal of 3 bases from V and 8 bases from J, the junction contained 8 bases not matched to a gene. The CDR3 has 14 residues. The CDR3 sequence: CASSASTGTDIQYF. The CDR3 DNA is TGTGCCAGCAGCGCATCGACAGGGACAGACATTCAGTACTTC.

About this clonotype: At one end, the junction sequence differs from germline, possibly due to a read error. V gene TRBV24-1 combines with J gene TRBJ1-1; D is ambiguous. The germline V gene encodes CDR1 KGHDR and CDR2 SFDVKD. This CDR3 has 12 residues. CDR3 region: CATSDLNTEAFF. The DNA of the CDR3 is TGTGCCACTAGTGATTTGAACACTGAAGCTTTCTTT.

The chain is built from TRBV4-3 and TRBJ2-1; D is uncertain. This CDR3 has 14 residues. CDR1 is LGHNA, CDR2 YSLEER, per germline. The V and J ends lost 2 bases and 10 bases respectively, with 15 bases between them. The CDR3 DNA follows: TGCGCCAGCAGCCAATCAGAGAGCTCCTACGAGCAGTTCTTC. This translates into CASSQSESSYEQFF.

The CDR3: CASSYASGAAGANVLTF. The CDR3 DNA reads TGTGCCAGCAGTTACGCTAGCGGGGCGGCTGGGGCCAACGTCCTGACTTTC. The genes are TRBV6-2 or TRBV6-3 and TRBJ2-6, with 9 positions matching TRBD2. The CDR3 length is 17 residues. CDR1 and CDR2 from the germline V gene are MNHEY and SVGEGT. The V gene end was trimmed by 2 bases and the J gene end by 2 bases; junction bases not matched to a gene: 4.

This clonotype has more than one count but fewer than ten. The chain employs TRBV7-2 and TRBJ2-5; 9 nucleotides align to TRBD1. CDR1 and CDR2 from the germline V gene are SGHTA and FQGNSA. The CDR3 has 16 residues. Unmatched junction bases numbered 10, after V lost 1 base and J lost 7 bases. The chain's CDR3 is CASSLDRGHLSGTQYF. Written as DNA, the CDR3 is TGTGCCAGCAGCTTAGACAGGGGGCACCTATCGGGGACCCAGTACTTC.

This clonotype was picked up one time. The chain has TRBV20-1 and TRBJ2-7; perhaps TRBD1 as D (5 bases). Trimming left V 2 bases short and J 2 bases short, with 10 bases between. Germline V gene lookup returns CDR1 DFQATT and CDR2 SNEGSKA (reference sequence). The CDR3 totals 13 residues. The CDR3 DNA sequence: TGCAGTGCTAGATTCAGGGTCCCCTACGAGCAGTACTTC. Translation: CSARFRVPYEQYF.

This rearrangement joins TRBV6-5 to TRBJ2-5; 8 bases are shared with TRBD2. Germline-derived CDR1 and CDR2 are MNHEY and SVGAGI. The CDR3 is 20 amino acids. V gave up 2 bases and J gave up 1 base; unmatched junction bases: 18. The CDR3 here is CASSYPSLSISGAFQETQYF. The CDR3, as DNA: TGTGCCAGCAGTTACCCCAGCTTATCGATTAGCGGGGCCTTCCAAGAGACCCAGTACTTC.

The V gene is TRBV28, the J gene TRBJ1-2; D is ambiguous. This CDR3 is built from 14 residues. The V and J ends lost 5 bases and 0 bases respectively, with 10 bases between them. Germline V lookup: CDR1 MDHEN, CDR2 SYDVKM. The CDR3 sequence: CASSVGPSNYGYTF. In DNA form, the CDR3 reads TGTGCCAGCAGTGTCGGACCATCTAACTATGGCTACACCTTC.

The chain links TRBV20-1 to TRBJ2-5; 8 nucleotides align to TRBD1. The CDR3 length is 15 residues. Trimming removed 1 base from V and 4 bases from J; junction bases left unmatched: 8. The germline V gene encodes CDR1 DFQATT and CDR2 SNEGSKA (reference sequence). The CDR3: CSARARTGSPETQYF. The DNA for the CDR3 is TGCAGTGCTAGAGCCCGGACAGGGAGTCCAGAGACCCAGTACTTC.

The rearrangement links TRBV9 to TRBJ1-1, with TRBD1 matching over 9 bases. The V gene's germline CDR1 is SGDLS and CDR2 YYNGEE. With V trimmed by 3 bases and J by 3 bases, 9 bases remained unmatched. The CDR3 sequence is 16 residues long. The CDR3 sequence is CASSAQNRGLDTEAFF. In DNA, the CDR3 is TGTGCCAGCAGCGCGCAGAACAGGGGGCTTGACACTGAAGCTTTCTTT.

This clonotype was counted between two and nine times. The chain recombines TRBV7-2 with TRBJ2-5, with D maybe TRBD2 (5 bases). There are 13 residues in the CDR3. V gave up 3 bases and J gave up 5 bases, with 10 bases separating them. The germline V gene encodes CDR1 SGHTA and CDR2 FQGNSA. This chain's CDR3 is CASSFRAVETQYF. The CDR3 DNA reads TGTGCCAGCAGCTTTCGAGCGGTCGAGACCCAGTACTTC.

CDR3 residues: CASSLERGAISTDTQYF. CDR3 nucleotide sequence: TGTGCCAGCAGCTTAGAACGGGGGGCCATCAGCACAGATACGCAGTATTTT. The genes are TRBV7-2 and TRBJ2-3, with D possibly TRBD2 on 7 matching bases. The CDR3 sequence is 17 residues long. Germline V gene lookup returns CDR1 SGHTA and CDR2 FQGNSA. V lost 1 base, J lost 0 bases, and 14 bases lay in between.

The V gene is TRBV2, the J gene TRBJ2-1; perhaps TRBD2 as D (6 bases). The CDR3 length is 13 residues. Trimming stripped 7 bases from V and 4 bases from J, with 11 bases between. CDR1 SNHLY and CDR2 FYNNEI come from the germline V gene. The CDR3, as DNA: TGTGCCAGCAAGATTGGGGGGTACAATGAGCAGTTCTTC. Amino acids: CASKIGGYNEQFF.

This clonotype occurred a few times. The CDR3 protein is CSAAGGAESYTF. Here the CDR3 DNA reads TGCAGTGCTGCAGGGGGCGCTGAAAGCTACACCTTC. The chain couples TRBV20-1 to TRBJ1-2; the match to TRBD1 covers 8 bases. The CDR3 runs to 12 residues. Germline-derived CDR1 and CDR2 are DFQATT and SNEGSKA (reference sequence). V lost 5 bases to trimming and J lost 9 bases; unmatched junction nucleotides: 8.

V and J are TRBV15 and TRBJ2-7, with 10 bases lining up with TRBD2. Per the germline V gene, CDR1 is LNHNV and CDR2 is YYDKDF (reference sequence). The junction had 14 bases not matched to a gene; V was cut back by 5 bases and J by 10 bases. The CDR3 runs to 15 residues. Here the CDR3 DNA reads TGTGCCACCAGCCCAGGGGGGTCTAGCGGGGGTTCTCAGTACTTC. Encoded protein: CATSPGGSSGGSQYF.

CDR3 region: CASSFGLAGGEWEQFF. The CDR3 DNA reads TGTGCCAGCAGCTTCGGACTAGCGGGGGGAGAATGGGAGCAGTTCTTC. The chain uses TRBV7-9 and TRBJ2-1; 14 positions match TRBD2. Germline loops: CDR1 SEHNR, CDR2 FQNEAQ (reference sequence). The V segment lost 3 bases and the J segment 10 bases; nucleotides outside the gene matches: 8. The CDR3 runs to 16 residues.

CDR3 bases: TGTGCCAGCAAGGCTGAGCAGTTCTTC. Translation: CASKAEQFF. The J gene is TRBJ2-1, the V gene TRBV6-8; D unclear. CDR3 length: 9 residues. Germline loops: CDR1 MNHGY, CDR2 SAAAGT. Trimming pared 7 bases from V and 9 bases from J, leaving 4 bases between.

This clonotype has only a few counts. This chain links TRBV27 with TRBJ2-5, with D perhaps matching TRBD1 or TRBD2 (5 bases each). The J call may be faulty, since TRBJ2-7 better matches the DNA end. The germline gives CDR1 MNHEY, CDR2 SMNVEV (reference sequence). The CDR3 length is 15 residues. The CDR3 nucleotides are TGTGCCAGCAGTTTATTCCGGGGCACAACCTACGAGCAGTACTTC. It specifies CASSLFRGTTYEQYF.